The 5 T cell receptor beta chains below come from one sample, sequenced in a study of cytomegalovirus exposure and HLA in healthy donors. PCR used 60 Vbeta primers and 13 Jbeta primers. Assay: immunoSEQ multiplex PCR; the TCRdb copy retains only in-frame clones and omits some. The sample contains 90,000 to 120,000 clones, 70% of which appear only once. The specimen sequenced was PBMCs. All receptors derive from a man in his forties in good health and CMV-seropositive.

In its sample, this clone was seen once. At the DNA level, this CDR3 is encoded by other sequences in the same sample as well. The chain carries TRBV25-1 and TRBJ2-7; no reliable D call. Germline lookup yields CDR1 MGHDK and CDR2 SYGVNS. The CDR3 is made up of 10 amino acids. V lost 5 bases to trimming and J lost 3 bases, with 2 bases between them. CDR3: CASSLYEQYF. The CDR3, as DNA: TGTGCCAGCAGTCTCTACGAGCAGTACTTC.

This rearrangement joins TRBV9 to TRBJ2-5; the D gene is possibly TRBD2 (5 bases). The V end was cut by 0 bases, the J end by 3 bases, with 12 bases between. Germline values: CDR1 SGDLS, CDR2 YYNGEE. The CDR3 loop spans 15 amino acids. The CDR3 DNA reads TGTGCCAGCAGCGTAGACGGGATGGGAAAAGAGACCCAGTACTTC. Encoded protein: CASSVDGMGKETQYF.

The CDR3 DNA follows: TGTGCCAGCAGTGAAGTCCCCGGCGGGTGGGTCACTGAAGCTTTCTTT. The encoded protein is CASSEVPGGWVTEAFF. This chain links TRBV6-1 with TRBJ1-1; D gene unclear. Germline V CDR1 and CDR2: MNHNS, SASEGT. This CDR3 contains 16 residues. Between the trimmed V and J ends, which lost 1 base and 4 bases, there was a span of 16 bases.

The chain uses TRBV7-9 and TRBJ1-2; D is undetermined. CDR1 and CDR2 from the germline V gene are SEHNR and FQNEAQ (reference sequence). V was clipped by 1 base and J by 3 bases, with 12 bases between them. The CDR3 sequence is 15 residues long. This CDR3 reads CASSLEVPTDYGYTF. DNA for the CDR3: TGTGCCAGCAGCTTAGAAGTCCCCACGGACTATGGCTACACCTTC. Drawing the rest from reference TRBV7-9 and TRBJ1-2, the complete variable domain is DTGVSQNPRHKITKRGQNVTFRCDPISEHNRLYWYRQTLGQGPEFLTYFQNEAQLEKSRLLSDRFSAERPKGSFSTLEIQRTEQGDSAMYLCASSLEVPTDYGYTFGSGTRLTVV.

The rearrangement joins TRBV7-3 to TRBJ2-1; possibly TRBD2 for D (6 bases). The CDR3 totals 14 residues. Trimming left V 2 bases short and J 3 bases short, with 8 bases between. Germline CDR1 and CDR2: SGHTA and FQGTGA. The CDR3 is CASSLGRDYNEQFF. The CDR3 DNA follows: TGTGCCAGCAGCTTAGGGCGGGACTACAATGAGCAGTTCTTC.